This T cell receptor beta chain was captured by sequencing in a study of beta chain features in type 1 diabetes (dated by TCRdb to 2016 to 2019). Regarding the complete study: Patients and healthy donors did not differ in mean age, gender distribution, total cell number or subset yield. Naive and central memory subsets were obtained from all 30 or so donors, but regulatory and stem cell-like memory subsets were isolated from only 8 patients and roughly 8 healthy donors. The study compared the TCRB repertoires of sorted circulating CD4+ T cell subsets in recently diagnosed type 1 diabetes patients with those in matched healthy donors. A total of roughly 98,000,000 sorted cells were examined across all samples, and a strong correlation was observed between cell number per subset and RNA yield. What the work shows at the level of the full study, not this receptor alone: Because the HLA sub-analyses included only small numbers of individuals, any influence of HLA type on TCRB rearrangement was left unresolved. Naive, central memory and regulatory TCRB repertoires appeared to be more similar among patients than among healthy donors. A moderate but significant shortening of TCRB CDR3 length was observed in type 1 diabetes patients in all four CD4+ subsets. At VDJ recombination sites, patients with type 1 diabetes made fewer insertions and deleted more nucleotides, a pattern implying thymic rearrangement abnormalities. PCR may preferentially amplify shorter templates, but because patient and control samples were amplified and corrected together, any resulting skew would affect both groups equally. Because cDNA was sequenced instead of genomic DNA, highly expressing activated cells could be over-represented, though the groups showed no difference in activation or CD3 levels.

A single peripheral blood draw of about 116 mL on average was collected from each donor into heparinised tubes. A BD FACSAria II and a panel including CD45RO, CCR7, CD25, CD127, CD95 and CD27 were used to sort naive, central memory, regulatory and stem cell-like memory CD4+ T cells. Every sorted population had a purity above 95%. Right away, PBMCs were isolated by Lymphoprep density gradient centrifugation and were stained directly, with no culture step. Samples were stained and sorted in pairs, with one healthy donor and one patient per experiment, so that batch effects were minimized. The table lists this clone with a few counts. This clone's antigen is unknown. Per-base quality was not reported, and no clone a single base away is much larger than it. The entire isolated RNA was reverse transcribed using the High Capacity cDNA Reverse Transcription Kit, and thus expressed TCRB transcripts were sequenced. Deep immunoSEQ sequencing was applied to naive, central memory and regulatory T cell samples, giving an average of about 3.6 million total reads per sample. Sorted cells were lysed in RLT buffer and RNA was extracted with DNase-treated RNeasy Micro or Mini kits, depending on cell number. Each cell subset was processed on its own to prevent cross-contamination, while patient and healthy donor samples were processed together. Using the immunoSEQ multiplex PCR, TCRB sequences were amplified from cDNA into 87-bp fragments spanning the CDR3 region. Sequencing of the amplicons was done on the Illumina HiSeq platform. In the source study's methods: PCR bias was computationally corrected using synthetic template baselines, reads within Hamming distance 2 were collapsed, and singletons that could not be merged were discarded. Reads were aligned against IMGT to assign V, D and J genes, CDR3 length and insertions or deletions at six rearrangement sites. Clonotype counts were normalized to sorted cell number within each subset before computing true diversity and Gini coefficients with the tcR R package. Repertoire sharing was quantified using the overlap coefficient calculated on TCRB nucleotide sequences. Out-of-frame TCRB sequences from naive cells were analyzed as a proxy for the pre-selection repertoire. TCRdb's version of the immuneACCESS table is confined to in-frame rearrangements and falls short of the full clone set. An unresolved V gene accounts for under half of the shortfall where checked; the remainder is of unknown origin. V, J and clone size are those of that table, while D and trimming were read from the DNA. The sample table contains just over 450,000 clones; only one count was recorded for approximately 30% of them. The ten largest account for roughly 0.06% of the sample.

The CDR3 numbers 14 residues from cysteine through phenylalanine. Left in the record is the CDR3 DNA by itself, 42 bases read in frame from the first base. The germline V gene (reference sequence) gives CDR1 as GTSNPN and CDR2 as SVGIG. From V the trimming removes 3 bases and from J it removes 7 bases, while the gene matches leave 5 bases of the junction unaccounted for. The rearranged segments are TRBV30 and TRBJ2-1; the central 11 bases match TRBD1. The sample was naive CD4+ T cells from blood. The cell subset or site label, read with the paper, signifies: true naive CD4+ T cells. The TCR sequence derives from a man between 18 and 29 years old in good health. In nucleotides, the sequence is TGTGCCTGGAGAGGGACAGGGGGGAAGAATGAGCAGTTCTTC. The encoded protein is CAWRGTGGKNEQFF.